Here is one TCR beta chain with its context. Original methodology: Filtering differed, since immunoSEQ gave only junction sequences and no quality scores. Sequenced by immunoSEQ multiplex PCR; TCRdb stores in-frame clones only, minus some. D and trimming were read from the DNA, whereas the V and J calls and clone size are those reported in that table. Of around 690,000 clones listed, roughly 88% were seen once; the top ten hold 30% to 40%. The data were obtained in a study of shared clonotypes between healthy human individuals. Germline V gives CDR1 SEHNR, CDR2 FQNEAQ (reference sequence). The CDR3 runs 15 residues. V shed 0 bases and J 7 bases; nucleotides not matched to a gene: 7.

V and J are TRBV7-9 and TRBJ2-7; TRBD2 matches at 9 bases. The material sequenced was memory CD8+ T cells from PBMCs. Subset of the sample: CD45RO+ cells pooled with CCR7-negative TemRA cells. This TCR was recovered from a man between 18 and 35 years old in good health. Some clones in this sample may be carry-over from other donors' samples. CDR3 in DNA: TGTGCCAGCAGCTTAGCGCACGGCGGGAGGGGGGAGCAGTACTTC. As protein: CASSLAHGGRGEQYF.